Listed here are 8 T cell receptor beta chains from one sample, sequenced in a study of shared clonotypes between healthy human individuals. The assay was immunoSEQ multiplex PCR, and TCRdb's table has in-frame clones only and misses some. The profile shows under 1,100,000 clones, about 75% of them singletons. Sequencing was carried out using memory CD4+ T cells sorted from blood. Subset indicated: CD45RA-negative fraction. The receptors derive from a man aged 18 to 30 in good health.

The chain combines TRBV6-1 with TRBJ1-2; TRBD1 matches 7 bases. Germline V gives CDR1 MNHNS, CDR2 SASEGT. The CDR3 has 12 amino acids. V dropped 6 bases and J dropped 8; count of bases not matched to a gene: 6. The CDR3: CASSDRASGYTF. The CDR3 nucleotides read TGTGCCAGCAGCGACAGGGCTTCCGGCTACACCTTC.

The chain is built from TRBV27 and TRBJ2-7, with D possibly matching TRBD1 (6 bases). Trimming left V 2 bases short and J 2 bases short, with 13 bases between. CDR1 is MNHEY and CDR2 is SMNVEV in the germline V gene (reference sequence). The CDR3 totals 15 residues. The CDR3 protein is CASSLVSTGAYEQYF. In DNA form, the CDR3 reads TGTGCCAGCAGTTTAGTGTCGACAGGAGCCTACGAGCAGTACTTC.

V gene TRBV6-1 combines with J gene TRBJ2-7; 12 bases align to TRBD1. Trimming removed 5 bases from V and 5 bases from J; junction bases left unmatched: 4. The CDR3 spans 14 residues. The germline V gene encodes CDR1 MNHNS and CDR2 SASEGT. The CDR3 DNA reads TGTGCCAGCAGTATGGGACAGGGGGCCCACGAGCAGTACTTC. Amino acids: CASSMGQGAHEQYF.

The rearrangement joins TRBV2 to TRBJ1-2, with TRBD1 matching over 9 bases. With V trimmed by 8 bases and J by 4 bases, 8 bases remained unmatched. There are 14 residues in the CDR3. Germline V gene data show CDR1 as SNHLY and CDR2 as FYNNEI. The CDR3 DNA reads TGTGCCAGCGACCGAGACAGGGGGGTCTATGGCTACACCTTC. This sequence encodes CASDRDRGVYGYTF.

This clone was seen only once. The chain links TRBV2 to TRBJ2-7; D gene ambiguous. The V end lost 2 bases, the J end lost 6 bases, and 11 bases lay between the germline ends. This CDR3 spans 13 amino acids. Germline loops: CDR1 SNHLY, CDR2 FYNNEI. The CDR3 loop is CASSESNKGEQYF. DNA for the CDR3: TGTGCCAGCAGTGAATCAAATAAGGGCGAGCAGTACTTC.

The V and J genes are TRBV7-6 and TRBJ2-2; D may be TRBD2 (6 bases). V lost 5 bases to trimming and J lost 6 bases, with 13 bases between them. The CDR3 covers 14 residues. Looked up from germline, CDR1 is SGHVS and CDR2 is FNYEAQ. CDR3 nucleotide sequence: TGTGCCAGCAGCAAGGGACTCTCCTCCGGGGAGCTGTTTTTT. It specifies CASSKGLSSGELFF.

This rearrangement joins TRBV4-1 to TRBJ2-7, with 9 positions matching TRBD1. V dropped 3 bases and J dropped 6; count of bases not matched to a gene: 9. The germline CDR1 and CDR2 sequences are MGHRA and YSYEKL. The CDR3 loop spans 15 amino acids. The CDR3 region is CASSHPGQGICEQYF. CDR3 DNA: TGCGCCAGCAGCCACCCGGGACAGGGAATATGCGAGCAGTACTTC.

This chain links TRBV6-6 with TRBJ2-7; no reliable D call. Germline CDR1 is MNHNY and CDR2 is SVGAGI (reference sequence). Deletions cut 6 bases from V and 0 bases from J, with 12 bases between. CDR3 length: 14 residues. The CDR3 nucleotides read TGTGCCAGCAGACCCGACGTGAGCTCCTACGAGCAGTACTTC. The encoded protein is CASRPDVSSYEQYF.